This passage covers 14 T cell receptor beta chains from one sample sequenced in a study of blood T cell repertoires in COVID-19. Clones were read by immunoSEQ multiplex PCR, and TCRdb kept only the in-frame ones, dropping some. The sample consists of hundreds of thousands of clones, about nine tenths of them appearing once. Source material: peripheral blood. These TCRs come from a woman under 40 with COVID-19, enrolled during active disease.

The chain couples TRBV2 to TRBJ2-7, with 11 bases that match TRBD2. Germline loops: CDR1 SNHLY, CDR2 FYNNEI. This CDR3 has 16 amino acids. Unmatched junction bases numbered 10, after V lost 4 bases and J lost 5 bases. The CDR3 DNA follows: TGTGCCAGCAGTGCCGACGTTAGCGGGGGGGCCGACGAGCAGTACTTC. It translates to CASSADVSGGADEQYF. The full variable domain, its missing parts supplied by reference TRBV2 and TRBJ2-7, is EPEVTQTPSHQVTQMGQEVILRCVPISNHLYFYWYRQILGQKVEFLVSFYNNEISEKSEIFDDQFSVERPDGSNFTLKIRSTKLEDSAMYFCASSADVSGGADEQYFGPGTRLTVT.

This clone was seen only once. This chain joins TRBV3-1 (or the pseudogene TRBV3-2) and TRBJ2-3; possible D gene TRBD2, 6 bases. Germline CDR1 reads LGHDT; CDR2 reads YNNKEL (reference sequence). V was trimmed by 4 bases and J by 2 bases, leaving 16 bases between them. This CDR3 has 16 residues. CDR3 sequence: CASSPTGLIITDTQYF. The CDR3, as DNA: TGTGCCAGCAGCCCCACGGGACTTATAATCACAGATACGCAGTATTTT.

V is TRBV5-4 and J is TRBJ2-3; 8 bases are shared with TRBD2. Looked up from germline, CDR1 is SGHNT and CDR2 is YYREEE (reference sequence). The CDR3 spans 15 residues. V was clipped by 0 bases and J by 1 base; unmatched bases: 1. This chain's CDR3 is CASSLVGRGTDTQYF. CDR3 DNA sequence: TGTGCCAGCAGCTTGGTCGGGAGGGGCACAGATACGCAGTATTTT.

The V call is TRBV11-2, the J call TRBJ1-6; D possibly corresponds to TRBD1 (6 bases). With 2 bases removed from V and 8 bases from J, the gap between germline ends came to 10 bases. This CDR3 contains 14 residues. From germline, CDR1 is SGHAT and CDR2 FQNNGV. The CDR3 is CASSLTDRYSPLHF. The CDR3 region has the DNA TGTGCCAGCAGCTTAACGGACAGATATTCACCCCTCCACTTT. Variable domain in full (rest from reference TRBV11-2 and TRBJ1-6): EAGVAQSPRYKIIEKRQSVAFWCNPISGHATLYWYQQILGQGPKLLIQFQNNGVVDDSQLPKDRFSAERLKGVDSTLKIQPAKLEDSAVYLCASSLTDRYSPLHFGNGTRLTVT.

The chain carries TRBV6-1 and TRBJ2-2; perhaps TRBD2 as D (6 bases). This CDR3 spans 15 amino acids. Germline CDR1 MNHNS, CDR2 SASEGT. With 0 bases removed from V and 4 bases from J, the gap between germline ends came to 9 bases. This CDR3 reads CASSEAEGSTGELFF. The DNA for the CDR3 is TGTGCCAGCAGTGAAGCGGAGGGGAGCACCGGGGAGCTGTTTTTT.

For this clone: The sample carries other DNA sequences with the same CDR3. The rearrangement uses TRBV6-5 and TRBJ1-2; D not resolved. This CDR3 comprises 13 residues. The germline gives CDR1 MNHEY, CDR2 SVGAGI. V gave up 0 bases and J gave up 4 bases, with 6 bases separating them. The CDR3 here is CASSYSGSYGYTF. The CDR3 DNA sequence: TGTGCCAGCAGTTACTCCGGGAGCTATGGCTACACCTTC.

The V and J genes are TRBV7-2 and TRBJ2-5; D is unclear. CDR3 size: 16 residues. V lost 1 base to trimming and J lost 5 bases, with 17 bases between them. From germline, CDR1 is SGHTA and CDR2 FQGNSA. The CDR3 sequence: CASSLGSSFTLETQYF. The CDR3, as DNA: TGTGCCAGCAGCTTAGGGAGTAGCTTCACCTTGGAGACCCAGTACTTC.

This chain connects TRBV7-6 to TRBJ1-6, with D possibly being TRBD1 (6 bases). V was clipped by 4 bases and J by 6 bases, with 13 bases between them. The CDR3 has 15 amino acids. From germline, CDR1 is SGHVS and CDR2 FNYEAQ. The CDR3 is CASSSRGASNSPLHF. For the CDR3, the DNA is TGTGCCAGCAGCTCCCGGGGGGCGAGTAATTCACCCCTCCACTTT.

The chain is built from TRBV12-5 and TRBJ2-3, with D uncertain. CDR1 and CDR2 (germline): LGHNT, FRNRAP. Trimming shortened V by 2 bases and J by 5 bases, and 11 bases separated the two germline ends. This CDR3 is 14 amino acids long. CDR3 in amino acids: CASGLTLIGDTQYF. DNA for the CDR3: TGTGCTAGTGGTTTGACTCTTATTGGAGATACGCAGTATTTT.

The CDR3 sequence: CASSGTVYGYGYTF. As DNA, the CDR3 is TGTGCCAGCAGTGGGACAGTCTACGGATATGGCTACACCTTC. The chain joins TRBV6-6 to TRBJ1-2; 7 positions agree with TRBD1. This CDR3 spans 14 amino acids. Germline-derived CDR1 and CDR2 are MNHNY and SVGAGI (reference sequence). Germline trimming cut 5 bases from V and 5 bases from J; bases unmatched to any gene: 8.

DNA of the CDR3: TGTGCCACCAGCGGCGGGGCGGGACGGTCCTACAATGAGCAGTTCTTC. Translating it yields CATSGGAGRSYNEQFF. V usage is TRBV15 and J usage is TRBJ2-1, with D tentatively TRBD2 (6 bases). Deletions cut 5 bases from V and 1 base from J, with 15 bases between. This CDR3 spans 16 amino acids. CDR1 is LNHNV and CDR2 is YYDKDF in the germline V gene (reference sequence).

This sequence joins TRBV27 and TRBJ2-7, with D unclear. Trimming removed 5 bases at V and 10 bases at J, with 6 bases between. CDR3 size: 9 residues. Per germline, CDR1 MNHEY and CDR2 SMNVEV (reference sequence). This chain's CDR3 is CASSLPQYF. The CDR3 DNA follows: TGTGCCAGCAGTCTTCCTCAGTACTTC.

This chain links TRBV6-5 with TRBJ2-5, with 8 bases fitting TRBD2. Germline values: CDR1 MNHEY, CDR2 SVGAGI. The CDR3 consists of 14 residues. The V segment lost 4 bases and the J segment 4 bases; nucleotides outside the gene matches: 5. The chain's CDR3 is CASSSGLAGETQYF. CDR3 nucleotides: TGTGCCAGCAGTTCCGGACTAGCTGGAGAGACCCAGTACTTC.

The CDR3 bases are TGTGCCAGCGACAACAGGGGTAGGACTGAAGCTTTCTTT. Translation gives CASDNRGRTEAFF. The chain recombines TRBV19 with TRBJ1-1; 7 positions match TRBD1. This CDR3 region has 13 residues. Germline CDR1 reads LNHDA; CDR2 reads SQIVND (reference sequence). V shed 9 bases and J 5 bases; nucleotides not matched to a gene: 9. The variable domain in full, with the rest retrieved from reference TRBV19 and TRBJ1-1, is DGGITQSPKYLFRKEGQNVTLSCEQNLNHDAMYWYRQDPGQGLRLIYYSQIVNDFQKGDIAEGYSVSREKKESFPLTVTSAQKNPTAFYLCASDNRGRTEAFFGQGTRLTVV.